This TCR beta chain was identified in a study of regulatory T cells in long-lasting Graves disease. Study-wide results and limits: Persistent patients shared more public clonotypes (approximately 2,900) than new patients (under 1,000). Persistent Graves' patients showed less TCR diversity than newly diagnosed ones.

The time point here: newly diagnosed GD, antithyroid drugs for less than 3 months. PBMC RNA was the source of the TCR library. Graves' disease diagnosis followed American Thyroid Association guidelines. Both iRepertoire HTBI primers and Arm-PCR of CDR3 regions were used to build the TCR beta libraries. TCRdb re-called the multiplex PCR reads with MiXCR, one entry per CDR3 protein. The sample records a few hundred thousand distinct CDR3 sequences, approximately 12% being singletons. The CDR3 has 13 amino acids. V lost 2 bases to trimming and J lost 2 bases, with 9 bases between them. Per the germline V gene, CDR1 is GTSNPN and CDR2 is SVGIG (reference sequence). For this clonotype: Antigen specificity is unknown.

Another study also made use of these data, one on T cells in Graves' hyperthyroidism and ophthalmopathy. That paper adds: When the TCR CDR3 underwent first-round RT-PCR, the HTBI primer set was used.

The sample here was peripheral blood mononuclear cells (PBMCs), taken at new diagnosis, from a patient treated with antithyroid drugs. The receptor's source is a man younger than 45 with Graves disease. V and J are TRBV30 and TRBJ2-5; the D is unclear. The CDR3 protein is CAWSPRLQETQYF. DNA for the CDR3: TGTGCCTGGAGTCCCAGGTTACAAGAGACCCAGTACTTC.